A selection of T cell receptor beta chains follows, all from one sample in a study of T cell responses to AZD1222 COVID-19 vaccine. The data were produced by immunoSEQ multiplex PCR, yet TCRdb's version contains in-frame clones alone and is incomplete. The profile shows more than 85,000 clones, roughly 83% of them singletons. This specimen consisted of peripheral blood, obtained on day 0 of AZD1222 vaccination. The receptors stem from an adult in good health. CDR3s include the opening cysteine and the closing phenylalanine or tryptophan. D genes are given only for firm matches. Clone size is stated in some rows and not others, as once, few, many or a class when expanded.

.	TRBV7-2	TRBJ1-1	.	TGTGCCAGCAGCTTAGGGGTTATGGAAGCTTTCTTT	CASSLGVMEAFF
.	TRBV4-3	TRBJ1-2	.	TGCGCCAGCAGCCAAGCCCTAGTGGATGGCTACACCTTC	CASSQALVDGYTF
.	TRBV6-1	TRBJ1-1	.	TGTGCCAGCAGTGAAAGCCTGCGCACTGAAGCTTTCTTT	CASSESLRTEAFF
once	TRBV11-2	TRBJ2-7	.	TGTGCCAGCAGCTTACAAGGGTACGAGCAGTACTTC	CASSLQGYEQYF
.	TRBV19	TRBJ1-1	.	TGTGCCAGTAGTATAATAGGCATGAACACTGAAGCTTTCTTT	CASSIIGMNTEAFF
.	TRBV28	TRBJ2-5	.	TGTGCCAGCAGTTTCCTTGGGACCCAGTACTTC	CASSFLGTQYF
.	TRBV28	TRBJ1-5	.	TGTGCCAGCAGTCTATGGGGGGACATACCTAGCAATCAGCCCCAGCATTTT	CASSLWGDIPSNQPQHF
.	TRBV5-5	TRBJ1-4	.	TGTGCCAGCAGCTTGGATGGCAGGGCCGAAAAACTGTTTTTT	CASSLDGRAEKLFF
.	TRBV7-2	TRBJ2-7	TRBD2	TGTGCCAGCAGCTTCCAACCGGGAGGAGAGCAGTACTTC	CASSFQPGGEQYF
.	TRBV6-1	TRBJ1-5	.	TGTGCCAGCAGTGAAGCGATCCTAGCCCAGCATTTT	CASSEAILAQHF
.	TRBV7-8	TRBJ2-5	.	TGTGCCAGCAGCTTAGGTAGACTGATCCAAGAGACCCAGTACTTC	CASSLGRLIQETQYF
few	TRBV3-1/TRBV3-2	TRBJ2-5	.	TGTGCCAGCAGCCCAACCCCGGAGGGGACCCAGTACTTC	CASSPTPEGTQYF
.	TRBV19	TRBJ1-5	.	TGTGCCAGTAGTATAGATGCGAGAGGGGGGGCGATCAATCAGCCCCAGCATTTT	CASSIDARGGAINQPQHF
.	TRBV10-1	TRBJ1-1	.	TGCGCCAGCAGTCTCCAGGGGAACACTGAAGCTTTCTTT	CASSLQGNTEAFF
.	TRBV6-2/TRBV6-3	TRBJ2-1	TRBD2	TGTGCCAGCAGTTACCCCGGGACTAGCCCTCACAATGAGCAGTTCTTC	CASSYPGTSPHNEQFF
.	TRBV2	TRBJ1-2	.	TGTGCCAGCAGTCTAACTCAGGCGAATGGCTACACCTTC	CASSLTQANGYTF
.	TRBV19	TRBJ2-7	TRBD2	TGTGCCAGTAGTATAGCCCTCGGACTAGCGGGAACCTACGAGCAGTACTTC	CASSIALGLAGTYEQYF
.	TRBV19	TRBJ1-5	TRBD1	TGTGCCAGTAGTATAACAGGGGATGGCCCCCAGCATTTT	CASSITGDGPQHF
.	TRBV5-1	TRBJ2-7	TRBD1	TGCGCCAGCAGCCCGCCCGACAGGGGGGGCTACGAGCAGTACTTC	CASSPPDRGGYEQYF
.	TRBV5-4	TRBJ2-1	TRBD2	TGTGCCAGCAGCGCGAGCGGGAGGACACTTCGGGATGAGCAGTTCTTC	CASSASGRTLRDEQFF
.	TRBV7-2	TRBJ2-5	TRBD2	TGTGCCAGCAGCACTAGCGGGGGGGAGACCCAGTACTTC	CASSTSGGETQYF
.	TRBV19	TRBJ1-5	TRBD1	TGTGCCAGTAAGGGACAGGGCCATCAGCCCCAGCATTTT	CASKGQGHQPQHF
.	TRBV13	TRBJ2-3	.	TGTGCCAGCAGCTACCGGGACAAAGGTACGCAGTATTTT	CASSYRDKGTQYF
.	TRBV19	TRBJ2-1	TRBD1	TGTGCCAGTAGACCCGGGACAGGGGAATACAATGAGCAGTTCTTC	CASRPGTGEYNEQFF
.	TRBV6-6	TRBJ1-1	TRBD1	TGTGCCAGCAGGCAGGGGGGATTGAACACTGAAGCTTTCTTT	CASRQGGLNTEAFF
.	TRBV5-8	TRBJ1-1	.	TGTGCCAGCAGCTTTTTGCAGCCGAACACTGAAGCTTTCTTT	CASSFLQPNTEAFF
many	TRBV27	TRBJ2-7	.	TGTGCCAGCAGTTCGCTGGGGGGTTCCTACGAGCAGTACTTC	CASSSLGGSYEQYF
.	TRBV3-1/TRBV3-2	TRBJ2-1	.	TGTGCCAGCAGCCAGGTAACGGGACAGCAGTTCTTC	CASSQVTGQQFF
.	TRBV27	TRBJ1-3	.	TGTGCCAGCAGTTTTCGGGTCTCTGGAAACACCATATATTTT	CASSFRVSGNTIYF
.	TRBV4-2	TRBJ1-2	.	TGTGCCAGCAGCCAAGAGGCTATGGATAACTATGGCTACACCTTC	CASSQEAMDNYGYTF
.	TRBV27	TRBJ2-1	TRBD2	TGTGCCAGCAGGCGGGGGAGCTCCTACAATGAGCAGTTCTTC	CASRRGSSYNEQFF
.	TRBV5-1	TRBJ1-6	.	TGCGCCAGCAGCTTGACCCAGGGAAGGAATTCACCCCTCCACTTT	CASSLTQGRNSPLHF
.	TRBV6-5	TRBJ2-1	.	TGTGCCAGCAGTTACGGGCGGGCGAGCTCCTACAATGAGCAGTTCTTC	CASSYGRASSYNEQFF
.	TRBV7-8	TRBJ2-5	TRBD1	TGTGCCAGCAGCTTACGTTGGACAGGGGTGTCGGAGACCCAGTACTTC	CASSLRWTGVSETQYF
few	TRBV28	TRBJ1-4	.	TGTGCCAGCAGCTCTCAGGGGATAATGTTTTTT	CASSSQGIMFF
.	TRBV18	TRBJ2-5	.	TGTGCCAGCTCACCATCTTCTCGATACGAAGAGACCCAGTACTTC	CASSPSSRYEETQYF
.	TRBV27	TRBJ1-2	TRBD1	TGTGCCAGCAGTTCCCAAGGCAGGGGGTACGGTGGCTACACCTTC	CASSSQGRGYGGYTF
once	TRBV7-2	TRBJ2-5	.	TGTGCCAGCAGCTTATTGGTGGGGCAACAAGAGACCCAGTACTTC	CASSLLVGQQETQYF
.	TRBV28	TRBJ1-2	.	TGTGCCAGCAGTTTGGTACGCCTTAACTATGGCTACACCTTC	CASSLVRLNYGYTF
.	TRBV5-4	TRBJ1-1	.	TGTGCCAGCAGCTTGGCTGGTCACAACACTGAAGCTTTCTTT	CASSLAGHNTEAFF
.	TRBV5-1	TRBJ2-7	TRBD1	TGCGCCAGCAGCTTGGAGGGGGCTAGGTACGAGCAGTACTTC	CASSLEGARYEQYF
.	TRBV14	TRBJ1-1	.	TGTGCCAGCAGCCCGGACCGAGAGAACACTGAAGCTTTCTTT	CASSPDRENTEAFF
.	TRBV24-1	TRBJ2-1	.	TGTGCCACCGCGGGGTCCTACAATGAGCAGTTCTTC	CATAGSYNEQFF
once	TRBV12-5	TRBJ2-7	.	TGTGCTAGTGGTTATTCCAGAAACTACGAGCAGTACTTC	CASGYSRNYEQYF
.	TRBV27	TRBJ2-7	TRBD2	TGTGCCAGCAGTTTAAATGGTAGGAGGACTAGCGAGCAGTACTTC	CASSLNGRRTSEQYF
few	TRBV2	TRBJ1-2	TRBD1	TGTGCCAGCAGTGAATGGGGTTTGGGACAGGGGACTGGCTACACCTTC	CASSEWGLGQGTGYTF
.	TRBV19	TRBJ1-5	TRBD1	TGTGCCAGTAGTTGGACAGGGATCCACCGAGATCAGCCCCAGCATTTT	CASSWTGIHRDQPQHF
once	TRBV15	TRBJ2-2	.	TGTGCCACCAGCAGAGAGGACCGGGACACCGGGGAGCTGTTTTTT	CATSREDRDTGELFF
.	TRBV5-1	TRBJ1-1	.	TGCGCCAGCAGCTTGGGTGGAAGAATGAACACTGAAGCTTTCTTT	CASSLGGRMNTEAFF
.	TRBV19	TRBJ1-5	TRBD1	TGTGCCAGTAGTACGGACCGGGACAGGAAAGGTCAGCCCCAGCATTTT	CASSTDRDRKGQPQHF
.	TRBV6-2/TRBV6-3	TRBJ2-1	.	TGTGCCAGCAGTTACTCGGGGATCAATGAGCAGTTCTTC	CASSYSGINEQFF
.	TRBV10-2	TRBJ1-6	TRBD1	TGCGCCAGCGGGACAGGGAGCTCCTATAATTCACCCCTCCACTTT	CASGTGSSYNSPLHF
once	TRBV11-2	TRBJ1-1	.	TGTGCCAGCAGCTCCGATGTTGGCACTGAAGCTTTCTTT	CASSSDVGTEAFF
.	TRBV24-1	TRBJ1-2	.	TGTGCCACCAGTGACGGGAACAGTGGCGTTCGCTACACCTTC	CATSDGNSGVRYTF
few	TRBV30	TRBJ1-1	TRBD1	TGTGCCTGGATTAGGGACAGGGGTTTCGGTTTCTTT	CAWIRDRGFGFF
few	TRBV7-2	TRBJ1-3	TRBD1	TGTGCCAGCAGCTTGCAGCCATCAGGGGGGGGAAACACCATATATTTT	CASSLQPSGGGNTIYF
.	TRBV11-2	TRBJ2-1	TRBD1	TGTGCCAGCAGCTCAGGGACAGGGAAGCGCTACAATGAGCAGTTCTTC	CASSSGTGKRYNEQFF
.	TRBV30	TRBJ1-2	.	TGTGCCTGGAGTGTGACCTTTCGTTATGGCTACACCTTC	CAWSVTFRYGYTF
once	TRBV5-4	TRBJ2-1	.	TGTGCCAGCAGCTCAAACAATGAGCAGTTCTTC	CASSSNNEQFF
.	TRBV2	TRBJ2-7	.	TGTGCCAGCAGTGTTTCTCTAGCTACCCAGTACTTC	CASSVSLATQYF